This T cell receptor (beta chain) derives from a study of tumor-infiltrating lymphocytes in primary liver carcinoma. Study-wide background: Enrolled patients were male and female, aged 30 to 69 years. Each of the samples returned roughly 3.65 to 7.13 million productive TCRbeta reads (a yield similar across tissue types).

V was clipped by 1 base and J by 11 bases, with 11 bases between them. The CDR3 sequence is 13 residues long. Extraction of RNA together with DNA used roughly 20-33 mg of unsorted bulk tissue. Those patients suffered from chronic HBV infection and were treatment-naive. From around 0.5 ug of total RNA, TCR beta-specific cDNA was reverse-transcribed using a constant-region primer. Generation of the TCR beta libraries relied on three nested multiplex PCR rounds using slightly modified ARM-PCR. The first two PCR rounds, around 10 cycles each, used TRBV1-TRBV30 forward primers and a C-beta reverse primer. One entry per CDR3 protein results from TCRdb running MiXCR on the multiplex PCR reads. The sample lists roughly 120,000 distinct CDR3 sequences; around 70% were seen once. Note on this clonotype: What it binds is not known. Because the CDR3 is missing its conserved closing phenylalanine or tryptophan, this is likely a read error.

Study results and caveats: Tumors carried a top-250-clone fraction significantly exceeding that of blood (p = 0.039).

Sequencing was carried out using tumor-adjacent normal liver tissue. The TCR was taken from a woman aged 55-69 years with primary liver carcinoma and hepatitis B virus infection. This chain uses TRBV12-3 or TRBV12-4 with TRBJ2-2, with unresolved D. The CDR3 DNA reads as TGTGCCAGCAGTTTAGAGATGGGCGGAGAGCTGTTTTCT. This codes for CASSLEMGGELFS.